This T cell receptor (beta chain) was sequenced in a study of cytomegalovirus exposure and HLA in healthy donors. Whole-study results and caveats: Cytomegalovirus-associated status was assigned to about 180 TCR beta chains. Cytomegalovirus status was reportedly diagnosed by the classifier with high specificity and sensitivity.

As regards this clone: The antigen remains undetermined.

TCRdb's copy holds only in-frame clones and misses some; the assay was immunoSEQ multiplex PCR. This sample has 65,000 to 95,000 clones, with more than 85% found just once. The TCR sequence derives from a woman between 25 and 40 years old in good health and CMV-seronegative. Material: PBMCs.

The chain's CDR3 is CASSLGGTSGSSYEQYF. The CDR3 nucleotides read TGCGCCAGCAGCTTGGGGGGGACTAGCGGAAGCTCCTACGAGCAGTACTTC. J is TRBJ2-7 and V is TRBV5-1; 11 bases agree with TRBD2. Germline V gives CDR1 SGHRS, CDR2 YFSETQ. CDR3 size: 17 residues. Germline trimming cut 0 bases from V and 0 bases from J; bases unmatched to any gene: 5.